The 29 T cell receptor beta chains below all came from one sample that was sequenced in a study of blood T cell repertoires in COVID-19. Clones were read by immunoSEQ multiplex PCR, and TCRdb kept only the in-frame ones, dropping some. The sample holds around 250,000 clones; roughly 86% are singletons and the top ten take around 1.6%. Sequencing used peripheral blood. These receptors were obtained from an older woman who had recovered from COVID-19.

The chain joins TRBV11-3 to TRBJ2-5; 9 bases line up with TRBD1. Unmatched junction bases numbered 9, after V lost 5 bases and J lost 5 bases. The CDR3 covers 15 residues. CDR1 is SGHNT, CDR2 YENEEA, per germline. The CDR3 nucleotides read TGTGCCAGCAGCACCCGGACAGGGGTTGCGGAGACCCAGTACTTC. It is translated as CASSTRTGVAETQYF. The full variable domain, completed using reference TRBV11-3 and TRBJ2-5, is EAGVVQSPRYKIIEKKQPVAFWCNPISGHNTLYWYLQNLGQGPELLIRYENEEAVDDSQLPKDRFSAERLKGVDSTLKIQPAELGDSAVYLCASSTRTGVAETQYFGPGTRLLVL.

The chain joins TRBV6-7 to TRBJ1-5; D gene unclear. TRBV6-7 is an ORF, with its function uncertain. The V and J ends lost 2 bases and 3 bases respectively, with 11 bases between them. This CDR3 contains 15 residues. In DNA, the CDR3 is TGTGCCAGCAGTTACGCAGTCACGATCAATCAGCCCCAGCATTTT. Translated: CASSYAVTINQPQHF.

The chain is built from TRBV11-3 and TRBJ2-1; no clear D. Deletions cut 0 bases from V and 8 bases from J, with 23 bases between. The CDR3 totals 18 residues. The germline gives CDR1 SGHNT, CDR2 YENEEA. The CDR3 reads CASSLELAGSYNDYEQFF. The DNA for the CDR3 is TGTGCCAGCAGCTTAGAGCTGGCCGGTTCCTACAATGACTATGAGCAGTTCTTC.

This chain links TRBV6-5 with TRBJ1-2; 9 bases align to TRBD1. The CDR3 runs 14 residues. Unmatched junction bases numbered 6, after V lost 6 bases and J lost 4 bases. Germline values: CDR1 MNHEY, CDR2 SVGAGI. CDR3 amino acids: CASRTGQGSYGYTF. In DNA, the CDR3 is TGTGCCAGCAGAACGGGACAGGGATCCTATGGCTACACCTTC.

The chain couples TRBV2 to TRBJ1-5, with unresolved D. Trimming removed 7 bases at V and 4 bases at J, with 14 bases between. Germline assignment: CDR1 SNHLY and CDR2 FYNNEI. The CDR3 has 14 amino acids. CDR3 in DNA: TGTGCCAGCAACCCGGGAAGGGTAAATCAGCCCCAGCATTTT. Translation: CASNPGRVNQPQHF.

The CDR3 loop is CASSQANYIGDTIYF. CDR3 DNA: TGTGCCAGCAGCCAAGCCAACTATATCGGGGACACCATATATTTT. The chain employs TRBV3-1 (or the pseudogene TRBV3-2) and TRBJ1-3; D ambiguous. The CDR3 sequence is 15 residues long. Between the trimmed V and J ends, which lost 1 base and 8 bases, there was a span of 15 bases. Germline V gene lookup returns CDR1 LGHDT and CDR2 YNNKEL (reference sequence).

This chain uses TRBV23-1 with TRBJ1-1; no firm D call. TRBV23-1 qualifies as an ORF whose function is uncertain. V lost 4 bases, J lost 10 bases, and 16 bases lay in between. CDR3 length equals 13 residues. CDR3 sequence (DNA): TGCGCCAGCAGTCCCCGAGGCGCATTTGCAGCTTTCTTT. It codes for CASSPRGAFAAFF.

This clone was picked up one time. CDR3 DNA: TGTGCCAGCAGCTTAGGGCAGACCCAGTACTTC. It translates to CASSLGQTQYF. The chain is built from TRBV7-9 and TRBJ2-5; D gene ambiguous. The CDR3 has 11 amino acids. The germline V gene has CDR1 SEHNR and CDR2 FQNEAQ (reference sequence). V lost 1 base, J lost 6 bases, and 3 bases lay in between.

The chain links TRBV5-6 to TRBJ2-3, with 8 bases that match TRBD2. The germline V gene encodes CDR1 SGHDT and CDR2 YYEEEE. The CDR3 loop spans 15 amino acids. V dropped 2 bases and J dropped 2; count of bases not matched to a gene: 4. DNA of the CDR3: TGTGCCAGCAGCTTAACTAGCGGAAACACAGATACGCAGTATTTT. This translates into CASSLTSGNTDTQYF.

This clone was seen many times. The chain is built from TRBV3-1 (or the pseudogene TRBV3-2) and TRBJ1-4; D perhaps matches TRBD1 (5 bases). This CDR3 contains 16 residues. V lost 7 bases and J 1 base, leaving 16 bases between the germline ends. Germline V CDR1 and CDR2: LGHDT, YNNKEL (reference sequence). The CDR3 protein is CASTEGTGETNEKLFF. The CDR3 nucleotides are TGTGCCAGCACCGAGGGGACGGGGGAAACTAATGAAAAACTGTTTTTT.

This clone occurred once. The J gene is TRBJ1-1, the V gene TRBV9; 7 bases agree with TRBD1. Germline values: CDR1 SGDLS, CDR2 YYNGEE. The CDR3 is 14 amino acids. Losses at the gene ends were 4 bases for V and 7 bases for J; bases not matched to a gene: 10. The CDR3 nucleotides are TGTGCCAGCAGCTCCCAAAAGGGGGCTGGTGAAGCTTTCTTT. Amino acid sequence: CASSSQKGAGEAFF.

The chain employs TRBV12-3 or TRBV12-4 and TRBJ1-6, with TRBD1 identical over 7 bases. Trimming took 3 bases from V and 16 from J; bases not matched to a gene: 9. The CDR3 runs to 13 residues. In DNA form, the CDR3 reads TGTGCCAGCAGTTTCGGCCCTGCCAGGGGGCTCCACTTT. This encodes CASSFGPARGLHF.

The rearrangement links TRBV9 to TRBJ2-7; a weak D match, TRBD1 (5 bases). The length of the CDR3 is 14 residues. V was cut by 6 bases and J by 1 base, with 14 bases left in between. Looked up from germline, CDR1 is SGDLS and CDR2 is YYNGEE. The CDR3 DNA reads as TGTGCCAGCACCACCGATGGGGCGTCCTACGAGCAGTACTTC. Amino acids: CASTTDGASYEQYF.

This chain connects TRBV9 to TRBJ2-3, with 7 bases lining up with TRBD2. CDR3 length equals 17 residues. Germline V gene data show CDR1 as SGDLS and CDR2 as YYNGEE. V lost 0 bases, J lost 2 bases, and 9 bases stayed unmatched. The CDR3 loop reads CASSVGSGGGYTDTQYF. In DNA form, the CDR3 reads TGTGCCAGCAGCGTAGGGTCCGGCGGGGGATACACAGATACGCAGTATTTT.

The rearrangement uses TRBV5-1 and TRBJ1-4; D is perhaps TRBD1 (6 bases). Trimming removed 0 bases from V and 1 base from J, with 13 bases in between. This CDR3 is 17 amino acids long. CDR1 SGHRS and CDR2 YFSETQ come from the germline V gene. This chain's CDR3 is CASSLEGQMVTNEKLFF. CDR3 coding DNA: TGCGCCAGCAGCTTGGAAGGACAGATGGTAACTAATGAAAAACTGTTTTTT. Full variable domain (outside the CDR3, taken from reference TRBV5-1 and TRBJ1-4): KAGVTQTPRYLIKTRGQQVTLSCSPISGHRSVSWYQQTPGQGLQFLFEYFSETQRNKGNFPGRFSGRQFSNSRSEMNVSTLELGDSALYLCASSLEGQMVTNEKLFFGSGTQLSVL.

This chain connects TRBV5-1 to TRBJ2-5; perhaps TRBD2 as D (6 bases). The CDR3 length is 14 residues. The germline gives CDR1 SGHRS, CDR2 YFSETQ. V dropped 6 bases and J dropped 4 bases, with 16 bases sitting between them. The CDR3 nucleotides are TGCGCCAGCAAGACCGGGGGAGGTGGAGAGACCCAGTACTTC. Translation gives CASKTGGGGETQYF.

The chain links TRBV24-1 to TRBJ1-5, with a tentative D call TRBD1 (6 bases). CDR3 size: 14 residues. Germline CDR1 reads KGHDR; CDR2 reads SFDVKD. V was pared by 3 bases and J by 11 bases, with 16 bases between. The CDR3 protein is CATSDSNGTPSQHF. For the CDR3, the DNA is TGTGCCACCAGTGATAGTAACGGGACACCTTCCCAGCATTTT.

The chain has TRBV7-2 and TRBJ2-1, with 7 bases matching TRBD1. V was clipped by 5 bases and J by 8 bases; unmatched bases: 3. The CDR3 runs 12 residues. Germline V gene sequence: CDR1 SGHTA, CDR2 FQGNSA. CDR3 amino acids: CASSKQGHEQFF. The CDR3 coding sequence is TGTGCCAGCAGCAAACAGGGGCATGAGCAGTTCTTC.

This chain connects TRBV13 to TRBJ2-2, with 7 nucleotides matching TRBD1. Trimming at V came to 0 bases and at J to 9 bases, leaving 7 bases not matched to a gene. The germline V gene encodes CDR1 PRHDT and CDR2 FYEKMQ (reference sequence). The CDR3 contains 15 residues. The CDR3 DNA is TGTGCCAGCAGCTTAGGGACAGGGACCCGGCGGGAGCTGTTTTTT. It codes for CASSLGTGTRRELFF.

This clone was seen only a few times. The gene calls are TRBV6-1 and TRBJ2-1, with D possibly TRBD1 on 6 matching bases. The CDR3 is 12 residues long. Germline loops: CDR1 MNHNS, CDR2 SASEGT. Between the trimmed V and J ends, which lost 2 bases and 15 bases, there was a span of 14 bases. The CDR3, as DNA: TGTGCCAGCAGTGAATACAAGGGGGAGTGGTTCTTC. This translates into CASSEYKGEWFF.

V usage is TRBV6-5 and J usage is TRBJ2-7; D is possibly TRBD1 (6 bases). The V end was cut by 6 bases, the J end by 4 bases, with 7 bases between. CDR1 is MNHEY and CDR2 is SVGAGI in the germline V gene. CDR3 size: 11 residues. The CDR3, as DNA: TGTGCCAGCAGAGACAGGTACGAGCAGTACTTC. This codes for CASRDRYEQYF.

The V gene is TRBV6-5, the J gene TRBJ1-1; 9 nucleotides line up with TRBD1. The junction had 9 bases not matched to a gene; V was cut back by 2 bases and J by 11 bases. The germline gives CDR1 MNHEY, CDR2 SVGAGI. The CDR3 runs to 14 residues. As DNA, the CDR3 is TGTGCCAGCAGTTACCCGGGACAGGGAAACTGGGCTTTCTTT. Amino acid sequence: CASSYPGQGNWAFF.

The V gene is TRBV6-5, the J gene TRBJ1-1; perhaps TRBD1 as D (6 bases). The germline V and J ends were trimmed by 7 bases and 4 bases, with 16 bases remaining between them. Germline lookup yields CDR1 MNHEY and CDR2 SVGAGI. The CDR3 sequence is 14 residues long. The CDR3 region is CASMMSQGRTEAFF. CDR3 sequence (DNA): TGTGCCAGCATGATGAGCCAGGGGCGCACTGAAGCTTTCTTT.

The chain uses TRBV10-3 and TRBJ2-7; 7 nucleotides match TRBD2. With V trimmed by 3 bases and J by 5 bases, 4 bases remained unmatched. This CDR3 has 13 residues. Germline assignment: CDR1 ENHRY and CDR2 SYGVKD. The CDR3 DNA sequence: TGTGCCATCAGTGACTATGGGACTAACGAGCAGTACTTC. Translating gives CAISDYGTNEQYF.

V is TRBV4-2 and J is TRBJ2-3; 9 nucleotides match TRBD2. This CDR3 has 16 residues. The germline V gene has CDR1 LGHNA and CDR2 YNFKEQ. After removal of 2 bases from V and 5 bases from J, the junction contained 8 bases not matched to a gene. This CDR3 reads CASSQLASGVKDTQYF. In DNA form, the CDR3 reads TGTGCCAGCAGCCAACTTGCTAGCGGGGTAAAAGATACGCAGTATTTT.

This chain connects TRBV10-3 to TRBJ2-5, with TRBD1 matching over 7 bases. The germline CDR1 and CDR2 sequences are ENHRY and SYGVKD. V shed 0 bases and J 2 bases; nucleotides not matched to a gene: 3. The CDR3 totals 15 residues. The CDR3 DNA reads TGTGCCATCAGTGAGTCCCGGGACAGACAAGAGACCCAGTACTTC. This translates into CAISESRDRQETQYF.

The V and J genes are TRBV12-5 and TRBJ2-1, with 7 bases identical to TRBD1. CDR3 length: 15 amino acids. V trimming: 7 bases; J trimming: 5 bases; junction bases outside the gene matches: 11. The germline V gene has CDR1 LGHNT and CDR2 FRNRAP. In DNA, the CDR3 is TGTGCTAGTGCCGTCGGACAGGCGGTAAACAATGAGCAGTTCTTC. Translation gives CASAVGQAVNNEQFF.

The chain recombines TRBV19 with TRBJ2-7; TRBD1 might be the D (6 bases). Germline values: CDR1 LNHDA, CDR2 SQIVND (reference sequence). V was shortened by 7 bases and J by 0 bases, with 16 bases between the two germline ends. CDR3 length: 15 amino acids. CDR3 protein: CASTTGRMDSYEQYF. CDR3 bases: TGTGCCAGTACTACAGGGCGGATGGACTCCTACGAGCAGTACTTC.

The chain uses TRBV7-8 and TRBJ1-3; D not resolved. V lost 6 bases and J 1 base, leaving 10 bases between the germline ends. CDR1 and CDR2 from the germline V gene are SGHVS and FQNEAQ. The CDR3 sequence is 14 residues long. The chain's CDR3 is CASRKYSSGNTIYF. The CDR3 DNA is TGTGCCAGCAGAAAGTACAGTTCTGGAAACACCATATATTTT.